The 32 T cell receptor beta chains below all came from one sample that was sequenced in a study of shared clonotypes between healthy human individuals (dated by TCRdb to 2020 to 2021). The library was produced with the immunoSEQ multiplex PCR assay. Held by TCRdb, this immuneACCESS table contains in-frame sequences only and omits some clones. Under half of the omission traces to an unresolved V gene where checked; the cause of the rest is unknown. Here the sample has millions of clones; 90% to 95% occur a single time. The top ten hold approximately 0.4% of the sample. The specimen sequenced was naive CD4+ T cells from PBMCs. The cell subset or site label of this sample denotes: CD45RA+ positively selected. These receptors were taken from a man between 18 and 35 years old in good health. Some clones in this sample may be carry-over from other donors' samples.

The rearrangement uses TRBV5-1 and TRBJ1-1, with TRBD1 matching over 8 bases. The CDR3 is made up of 17 amino acids. V shed 0 bases, J shed 0 bases, and the junction held 7 bases outside the gene matches. The V gene's germline CDR1 is SGHRS and CDR2 YFSETQ. CDR3 sequence: CASSLAASGGLNTEAFF. The CDR3 DNA reads TGCGCCAGCAGCTTGGCTGCGTCAGGGGGCCTGAACACTGAAGCTTTCTTT.

Only one count was recorded for this clone. Other nucleotide sequences from this sample produce the same CDR3. This chain uses TRBV27 with TRBJ1-3; D is uncertain. V lost 1 base and J lost 1, with 2 bases in between. The CDR3 contains 13 residues. The germline gives CDR1 MNHEY, CDR2 SMNVEV (reference sequence). The CDR3 reads CASSLLSGNTIYF. In DNA form, the CDR3 reads TGTGCCAGCAGTTTATTATCTGGAAACACCATATATTTT.

The rearrangement links TRBV7-2 to TRBJ1-2, with a tentative D call TRBD1 (6 bases). V gave up 5 bases and J gave up 6 bases, with 13 bases separating them. Germline-derived CDR1 and CDR2 are SGHTA and FQGNSA. This CDR3 contains 13 residues. This CDR3 reads CASSPRGRNGYTF. The CDR3 DNA follows: TGTGCCAGCAGCCCTCGGGGGCGTAATGGCTACACCTTC.

V gene TRBV18 combines with J gene TRBJ2-1; TRBD2 matches 14 bases. Germline V gene sequence: CDR1 KGHSH, CDR2 LQKENI. The CDR3 sequence is 19 residues long. Trimming at V came to 0 bases and at J to 2 bases, leaving 6 bases not matched to a gene. CDR3 nucleotides: TGTGCCAGCTCACCACCGCGACTAGCGGGAGGGCCCACCTACAATGAGCAGTTCTTC. Amino acid sequence: CASSPPRLAGGPTYNEQFF.

The rearrangement uses TRBV5-1 and TRBJ1-3; D ambiguous. The V gene lost 5 bases and the J gene lost 0 bases, with 9 bases spanning the gap. The CDR3 runs to 14 residues. In germline, CDR1 is SGHRS, CDR2 YFSETQ. This CDR3 reads CASRPDLSGNTIYF. The CDR3 DNA reads TGCGCCAGCAGGCCGGACCTCTCTGGAAACACCATATATTTT.

In nucleotides, the CDR3 is TGTGCCAGCTCCGGGCTTGGGGACCCCCAGCATTTT. This translates into CASSGLGDPQHF. The V and J genes are TRBV18 and TRBJ1-5; D is possibly TRBD1 (5 bases). V lost 6 bases, J lost 10 bases, and 13 bases lay in between. Germline V CDR1 and CDR2: KGHSH, LQKENI. The CDR3 runs 12 residues.

This clone was recorded once. The chain links TRBV6-5 to TRBJ2-5; D may be TRBD1 or TRBD2 (6 bases each). Per germline, CDR1 MNHEY and CDR2 SVGAGI. The CDR3 has 14 amino acids. The germline V and J ends were trimmed by 4 bases and 1 base, with 10 bases remaining between them. CDR3 nucleotides: TGTGCCAGCAGTTCTACGGGGGCCCAAGAGACCCAGTACTTC. Translation: CASSSTGAQETQYF.

About this clone: The identical CDR3 is also encoded by other nucleotide sequences in the sample. In DNA form, the CDR3 reads TGTGCCAGCAGCCTACTAGCGGGAGAAGAGACCCAGTACTTC. This encodes CASSLLAGEETQYF. The chain combines TRBV7-9 with TRBJ2-5; 11 bases fit TRBD2. V gave up 5 bases and J gave up 3 bases; unmatched junction bases: 2. CDR1 is SEHNR, CDR2 FQNEAQ, per germline (reference sequence). CDR3 length equals 14 residues.

This rearrangement joins TRBV5-1 to TRBJ2-3, with unresolved D. Trimming took 4 bases from V and 1 from J, leaving 13 bases between them. This CDR3 has 15 residues. From germline, CDR1 is SGHRS and CDR2 YFSETQ. The CDR3 sequence is CASSRIYLGTDTQYF. CDR3 coding DNA: TGCGCCAGCAGCCGGATCTACCTGGGCACAGATACGCAGTATTTT.

This clone has only a few counts. The J gene is TRBJ1-2, the V gene TRBV28, with a weak D call TRBD1 (6 bases). The CDR3 totals 14 residues. V lost 3 bases and J 4 bases, leaving 12 bases between the germline ends. Looked up from germline, CDR1 is MDHEN and CDR2 is SYDVKM. This chain's CDR3 is CASSLLRGTYGYTF. The CDR3 region has the DNA TGTGCCAGCAGTTTGCTGAGGGGGACCTATGGCTACACCTTC.

The V gene is TRBV14, the J gene TRBJ1-4, with D perhaps matching TRBD1 (6 bases). Germline V gene lookup returns CDR1 SGHDN and CDR2 FVKESK. The ends were cut back, 1 base at V and 5 bases at J, with 14 bases in the middle. The CDR3 has 16 residues. The CDR3 bases are TGTGCCAGCAGCCAAGGAGGGGGACGGCAAAATGAAAAACTGTTTTTT. This sequence encodes CASSQGGGRQNEKLFF.

The chain links TRBV7-9 to TRBJ1-2, with D uncertain. Germline V gives CDR1 SEHNR, CDR2 FQNEAQ (reference sequence). V was shortened by 5 bases and J by 1 base, with 11 bases between the two germline ends. The CDR3 length is 14 residues. DNA for the CDR3: TGTGCCAGCAGCATAGGTGGGAGTAACTATGGCTACACCTTC. It translates to CASSIGGSNYGYTF. The whole variable domain, remainder taken from reference TRBV7-9 and TRBJ1-2, is DTGVSQNPRHKITKRGQNVTFRCDPISEHNRLYWYRQTLGQGPEFLTYFQNEAQLEKSRLLSDRFSAERPKGSFSTLEIQRTEQGDSAMYLCASSIGGSNYGYTFGSGTRLTVV.

The chain joins TRBV29-1 to TRBJ2-1, with D perhaps assigned TRBD1 or TRBD2 (5 bases each). Germline CDR1 SQVTM, CDR2 ANQGSEA. The ends were cut back, 3 bases at V and 5 bases at J, with 8 bases in the middle. The CDR3 sequence is 12 residues long. The CDR3 sequence is CSVDMGDNEQFF. In nucleotides, the CDR3 is TGCAGCGTTGATATGGGGGACAATGAGCAGTTCTTC.

The rearrangement joins TRBV2 to TRBJ2-7; D unclear. With 6 bases removed from V and 2 bases from J, the gap between germline ends came to 17 bases. The CDR3 is 15 residues long. Germline-derived CDR1 and CDR2 are SNHLY and FYNNEI. CDR3 DNA sequence: TGTGCCAGCAGGCTACAGTCGACCCAGACCTACGAGCAGTACTTC. This sequence encodes CASRLQSTQTYEQYF. The variable domain in full, completed from reference TRBV2 and TRBJ2-7, reads EPEVTQTPSHQVTQMGQEVILRCVPISNHLYFYWYRQILGQKVEFLVSFYNNEISEKSEIFDDQFSVERPDGSNFTLKIRSTKLEDSAMYFCASRLQSTQTYEQYFGPGTRLTVT.

V and J are TRBV18 and TRBJ1-5; D uncertain. The V and J ends lost 2 bases and 6 bases respectively, with 8 bases between them. The CDR3 has 13 amino acids. CDR1 and CDR2 (germline): KGHSH, LQKENI. CDR3 DNA sequence: TGTGCCAGCTCACCATACGTGGGTCAGCCCCAGCATTTT. Protein product: CASSPYVGQPQHF.

The chain carries TRBV6-6 and TRBJ2-3; D possibly corresponds to TRBD2 (6 bases). Germline-derived CDR1 and CDR2 are MNHNY and SVGAGI (reference sequence). The CDR3 extends over 15 amino acids. Trimming pared 5 bases from V and 4 bases from J, leaving 16 bases between. The CDR3 sequence is CASSDAGTAPDTQYF. The CDR3 coding sequence is TGTGCCAGCAGTGACGCGGGGACCGCACCAGATACGCAGTATTTT.

This clone has only one observation. The J gene is TRBJ2-3, the V gene TRBV9; 8 bases are shared with TRBD2. The V and J ends lost 4 bases and 6 bases, in that order; junction bases with no gene match: 13. Germline CDR1 and CDR2: SGDLS and YYNGEE. The CDR3 is made up of 16 amino acids. CDR3 in amino acids: CASSPYRLAGYDTQYF. The CDR3, as DNA: TGTGCCAGCAGCCCCTATCGGCTAGCGGGTTACGATACGCAGTATTTT.

The chain has TRBV29-1 and TRBJ2-7; D perhaps matches TRBD1 (6 bases). Germline values: CDR1 SQVTM, CDR2 ANQGSEA. The V end was cut by 8 bases, the J end by 4 bases, with 21 bases between. This CDR3 comprises 14 residues. The CDR3 DNA is TGCAGCAAAGGGACATTCGGTGAGGGGTACGAGCAGTACTTC. It translates to CSKGTFGEGYEQYF.

This clone has only one observation. CDR3 bases: TGTGCCAGCAGCCCAGGGGCGGCAGGGAAGAACACTGAAGCTTTCTTT. This translates into CASSPGAAGKNTEAFF. This sequence joins TRBV7-6 and TRBJ1-1, with D maybe TRBD1 (6 bases). The CDR3 is 16 residues long. Per the germline V gene, CDR1 is SGHVS and CDR2 is FNYEAQ. Trimming took 5 bases from V and 1 from J, leaving 17 bases between them.

This sequence joins TRBV6-5 and TRBJ2-7; 8 bases fit TRBD1. The CDR3 length is 11 residues. Germline assignment: CDR1 MNHEY and CDR2 SVGAGI. With 5 bases clipped from V and 8 bases from J, the junction kept 2 bases outside the gene matches. The CDR3 sequence: CASSPGGKQYF. Here the CDR3 DNA reads TGTGCCAGCAGTCCAGGGGGCAAGCAGTACTTC.

J is TRBJ2-5 and V is TRBV28; 13 bases match TRBD2. Trimming cost V 6 bases and J 5 bases; bases outside gene matches: 9. Germline V gene sequence: CDR1 MDHEN, CDR2 SYDVKM. The CDR3 runs 16 residues. DNA of the CDR3: TGTGCCAGCAGCCGGACTAGCGGGAGAGTGGGGGAGACCCAGTACTTC. It encodes CASSRTSGRVGETQYF.

The V and J genes are TRBV9 and TRBJ2-7, with TRBD2 matching over 13 bases. With 3 bases clipped from V and 7 bases from J, the junction kept 13 bases outside the gene matches. Germline assignment: CDR1 SGDLS and CDR2 YYNGEE. There are 17 residues in the CDR3. The CDR3 region has the DNA TGTGCCAGCAGCGGCGGACTAGCGGGGGCCCTCGTTGAAGAGCAGTACTTC. The encoded protein is CASSGGLAGALVEEQYF.

The CDR3 DNA sequence: TGTGCCAGCAGCGTGGCCCCTACGACCGTGGCCTACGAGCAGTACTTC. Encoded protein: CASSVAPTTVAYEQYF. J is TRBJ2-7 and V is TRBV9; no definite D call. V gave up 2 bases and J gave up 2 bases, with 17 bases separating them. The CDR3 runs 16 residues. Germline-derived CDR1 and CDR2 are SGDLS and YYNGEE. The full variable domain, rest sourced from reference TRBV9 and TRBJ2-7, is DSGVTQTPKHLITATGQRVTLRCSPRSGDLSVYWYQQSLDQGLQFLIQYYNGEERAKGNILERFSAQQFPDLHSELNLSSLELGDSALYFCASSVAPTTVAYEQYFGPGTRLTVT.

The chain joins TRBV4-1 to TRBJ2-3; TRBD2 matches 7 bases. Germline loops: CDR1 MGHRA, CDR2 YSYEKL. The CDR3 sequence is 16 residues long. With V trimmed by 4 bases and J by 2 bases, 9 bases remained unmatched. DNA of the CDR3: TGCGCCAGCAGCCGGAGACATGCGGGGGACACAGATACGCAGTATTTT. Amino acid sequence: CASSRRHAGDTDTQYF.

This chain joins TRBV4-1 and TRBJ2-1; 8 bases line up with TRBD2. In germline, CDR1 is MGHRA, CDR2 YSYEKL. Unmatched junction bases numbered 9, after V lost 1 base and J lost 1 base. The CDR3 length is 18 residues. In nucleotides, the CDR3 is TGCGCCAGCAGCCAAGCGGGAACTAGCGGAGTATCCTACAATGAGCAGTTCTTC. This translates into CASSQAGTSGVSYNEQFF.

The rearrangement links TRBV2 to TRBJ1-1; D might be TRBD1 (6 bases). This CDR3 is built from 15 residues. Looked up from germline, CDR1 is SNHLY and CDR2 is FYNNEI. Trimming took off 1 base at V and 5 bases at J, with 14 bases between the two ends. The DNA of the CDR3 is TGTGCCAGCAGTGAAGGTGGGGCGCAGGGGACTGAAGCTTTCTTT. Translated, it gives CASSEGGAQGTEAFF.

This chain uses TRBV5-1 with TRBJ2-1; 9 nucleotides line up with TRBD1. Losses at the gene ends were 3 bases for V and 2 bases for J; bases not matched to a gene: 6. The CDR3 has 16 residues. The germline V gene has CDR1 SGHRS and CDR2 YFSETQ. CDR3 sequence: CASSSAGQGTYNEQFF. CDR3 DNA sequence: TGCGCCAGCAGCTCCGCGGGACAGGGAACCTACAATGAGCAGTTCTTC.

With regard to this clone: Other DNA sequences in the sample encode the same CDR3. The J gene is TRBJ2-7, the V gene TRBV6-5; maybe TRBD2 (5 bases). V was pared by 0 bases and J by 4 bases, with 7 bases between. The CDR3 is 13 amino acids. Germline-derived CDR1 and CDR2 are MNHEY and SVGAGI. CDR3 loop: CASSYSRGYEQYF. DNA of the CDR3: TGTGCCAGCAGTTACTCCCGGGGTTACGAGCAGTACTTC.

The CDR3 coding sequence is TGTGCCACCTTCCCCTGGAGACTAGCGGGACCTTCCTACGAGCAGTACTTC. This codes for CATFPWRLAGPSYEQYF. This chain joins TRBV13 and TRBJ2-7, with 11 bases lining up with TRBD2. CDR1 PRHDT and CDR2 FYEKMQ come from the germline V gene (reference sequence). The CDR3 runs to 17 residues. V shed 10 bases, J shed 1 base, and the junction held 15 bases outside the gene matches.

With regard to this clone: The sample contains more than one DNA sequence encoding this CDR3. The chain employs TRBV28 and TRBJ2-7; D remains unclear. The CDR3 consists of 12 residues. Per the germline V gene, CDR1 is MDHEN and CDR2 is SYDVKM. The V and J ends lost 2 bases and 6 bases respectively, with 8 bases between them. The CDR3 nucleotides are TGTGCCAGCAGTTTAGGCCGGTTCGAGCAGTACTTC. Translation gives CASSLGRFEQYF.

The sample holds one count of this clone. The sample carries other DNA sequences with the same CDR3. The V call is TRBV7-9, the J call TRBJ1-1; 9 positions match TRBD1. J gave up 2 bases and V 3 bases, and 1 base lay outside the gene matches. The germline V gene encodes CDR1 SEHNR and CDR2 FQNEAQ (reference sequence). The CDR3 totals 14 residues. The CDR3: CASSLGQGNTEAFF. CDR3 nucleotides: TGTGCCAGCAGCTTGGGACAGGGAAACACTGAAGCTTTCTTT.

The chain joins TRBV5-1 to TRBJ2-7; no firm D call. Deletions cut 4 bases from V and 4 bases from J, with 9 bases between. The V gene's germline CDR1 is SGHRS and CDR2 YFSETQ. The CDR3 length is 12 residues. The CDR3 loop reads CASSPDPYEQYF. The CDR3 nucleotides read TGCGCCAGCAGCCCCGACCCATACGAGCAGTACTTC.